These 23 T cell receptor beta chains were all obtained from the same sample, sequenced in a study of blood T cell repertoires in COVID-19. Produced via immunoSEQ multiplex PCR; TCRdb's table is partial and in-frame only. The sample holds roughly 250,000 clones, 82% seen once. Input material: peripheral blood. These receptor sequences come from a woman older than 75 with active or convalescent COVID-19.

The rearrangement uses TRBV6-5 and TRBJ1-1; D possibly corresponds to TRBD1 (5 bases). V was cut by 6 bases and J by 4 bases, with 18 bases left in between. Germline assignment: CDR1 MNHEY and CDR2 SVGAGI. The CDR3 has 15 amino acids. CDR3 protein: CASRPIPGPTTEAFF. The CDR3 DNA is TGTGCCAGCAGGCCCATCCCAGGGCCGACCACTGAAGCTTTCTTT.

V usage is TRBV3-1 (or the pseudogene TRBV3-2) and J usage is TRBJ2-1; TRBD2 is a possible D gene (7 bases). The ends were cut back, 3 bases at V and 2 bases at J, with 11 bases in the middle. CDR1 LGHDT and CDR2 YNNKEL come from the germline V gene (reference sequence). The CDR3 sequence is 15 residues long. This CDR3 reads CASSQSGGAYNEQFF. The CDR3 DNA reads as TGTGCCAGCAGCCAGTCGGGGGGCGCCTACAATGAGCAGTTCTTC.

The chain is built from TRBV27 and TRBJ1-4, with D possibly matching TRBD1 (5 bases). Germline-derived CDR1 and CDR2 are MNHEY and SMNVEV (reference sequence). This CDR3 has 15 amino acids. V lost 3 bases and J lost 4, with 12 bases in between. This chain's CDR3 is CASSFSGGVNEKLFF. Written as DNA, the CDR3 is TGTGCCAGCAGTTTTTCCGGGGGGGTTAATGAAAAACTGTTTTTT.

The V call is TRBV10-2, the J call TRBJ2-3, with D perhaps TRBD2 (6 bases). Germline CDR1 is WSHSY and CDR2 is SAAADI. The CDR3 is made up of 15 amino acids. Trimming removed 5 bases from V and 0 bases from J, with 12 bases in between. The CDR3 protein is CASSLALASTDTQYF. The DNA of the CDR3 is TGCGCCAGCAGTCTAGCGCTCGCTAGCACAGATACGCAGTATTTT.

The rearrangement uses TRBV9 and TRBJ2-7, with TRBD1 identical over 10 bases. This CDR3 has 16 amino acids. After removal of 0 bases from V and 2 bases from J, the junction contained 5 bases not matched to a gene. The germline V gene encodes CDR1 SGDLS and CDR2 YYNGEE. CDR3 sequence reads: CASSVGDRGLTYEQYF. The CDR3, as DNA: TGTGCCAGCAGCGTAGGGGACAGGGGCCTTACCTACGAGCAGTACTTC.

This rearrangement joins TRBV7-8 to TRBJ2-7, with 10 positions matching TRBD1. The CDR3 is made up of 15 amino acids. Trimming cost V 1 base and J 3 bases; bases outside gene matches: 3. The V gene's germline CDR1 is SGHVS and CDR2 FQNEAQ. The CDR3 reads CASSLGQGAVYEQYF. DNA of the CDR3: TGTGCCAGCAGCTTAGGACAGGGGGCGGTCTACGAGCAGTACTTC.

The chain carries TRBV19 and TRBJ1-5; a weak D match, TRBD1 (5 bases). The CDR3 has 13 residues. Trimming removed 7 bases from V and 3 bases from J, with 10 bases in between. Germline-derived CDR1 and CDR2 are LNHDA and SQIVND (reference sequence). CDR3 in DNA: TGTGCCAGTACAAGACAGTACAATCAGCCCCAGCATTTT. It codes for CASTRQYNQPQHF.

The V and J genes are TRBV18 and TRBJ1-2, with a weak D call TRBD1 (5 bases). The CDR3 is 12 residues long. From germline, CDR1 is KGHSH and CDR2 LQKENI. Trimming took off 3 bases at V and 8 bases at J, with 10 bases between the two ends. DNA for the CDR3: TGTGCCAGCTCACCGTCACCAGGGGGCTACACCTTC. This gives the protein CASSPSPGGYTF.

This clone was recorded a few times. CDR3: CSASRTGITEKLFF. In DNA, the CDR3 is TGCAGTGCTAGTCGGACAGGGATCACTGAAAAACTGTTTTTT. The chain couples TRBV20-1 to TRBJ1-4, with TRBD1 identical over 8 bases. CDR3 length: 14 amino acids. V trimming: 3 bases; J trimming: 7 bases; junction bases outside the gene matches: 7. Germline V gives CDR1 DFQATT, CDR2 SNEGSKA (reference sequence).

This chain joins TRBV28 and TRBJ1-2; 7 bases are a match to TRBD1. The germline gives CDR1 MDHEN, CDR2 SYDVKM. There are 14 residues in the CDR3. Trimming took 1 base from V and 7 from J; bases not matched to a gene: 6. CDR3: CASSLYRGGGGYTF. The CDR3 nucleotides read TGTGCCAGCAGTTTATACAGGGGAGGTGGTGGCTACACCTTC.

The chain uses TRBV30 and TRBJ2-3, with TRBD2 identical over 8 bases. V dropped 1 base and J dropped 2; count of bases not matched to a gene: 8. The CDR3 runs to 16 residues. Germline CDR1 is GTSNPN and CDR2 is SVGIG (reference sequence). As DNA, the CDR3 is TGTGCCTGGAGTGAGGGCATAGCGGGGCACACAGATACGCAGTATTTT. Its translation is CAWSEGIAGHTDTQYF.

V gene TRBV2 combines with J gene TRBJ1-2, with 7 bases aligning to TRBD1. The CDR3 spans 13 residues. V lost 5 bases, J lost 4 bases, and 4 bases stayed unmatched. Germline CDR1 is SNHLY and CDR2 is FYNNEI. The CDR3: CASSSGTAYGYTF. DNA of the CDR3: TGTGCCAGCAGTTCCGGGACAGCCTATGGCTACACCTTC.

The V and J genes are TRBV1 and TRBJ2-2; the table gives TRBD2 as D, unverified against the DNA. TRBV1 is tagged as a pseudogene. CDR3 length: 16 amino acids. CDR3 DNA sequence: TGCACCAGCAGCCATACTCTAGCGGGAAGGTCCGGGGAGCTGTTTTTT. Its translation is CTSSHTLAGRSGELFF.

This chain uses TRBV5-1 with TRBJ1-1, with a possible D match to TRBD1 (5 bases). Germline V gives CDR1 SGHRS, CDR2 YFSETQ. This CDR3 is built from 15 residues. Trimming cost V 0 bases and J 2 bases, with 11 bases left between them. The CDR3 spells CASSLAAGTNTEAFF. The CDR3, as DNA: TGCGCCAGCAGCTTGGCGGCAGGGACTAACACTGAAGCTTTCTTT.

The chain carries TRBV28 and TRBJ1-4; 7 nucleotides line up with TRBD1. This CDR3 comprises 14 residues. Trimming removed 3 bases from V and 8 bases from J; junction bases left unmatched: 6. The V gene's germline CDR1 is MDHEN and CDR2 SYDVKM. The CDR3 nucleotides read TGTGCCAGCAGTTTTGACAGGGAGATAGAAAAACTGTTTTTT. Translating it yields CASSFDREIEKLFF. Together with reference TRBV28 and TRBJ1-4, the CDR3 gives the full variable domain: DVKVTQSSRYLVKRTGEKVFLECVQDMDHENMFWYRQDPGLGLRLIYFSYDVKMKEKGDIPEGYSVSREKKERFSLILESASTNQTSMYLCASSFDREIEKLFFGSGTQLSVL.

This clone was observed a handful of times. V gene TRBV3-1 (or the pseudogene TRBV3-2) combines with J gene TRBJ1-5; weak D call: TRBD1 (6 bases). Trimming removed 3 bases at V and 7 bases at J, with 10 bases between. The CDR3 covers 13 residues. Germline V gene sequence: CDR1 LGHDT, CDR2 YNNKEL (reference sequence). DNA of the CDR3: TGTGCCAGCAGCCAGGGGGCGGTCCAGCCCCAGCATTTT. It codes for CASSQGAVQPQHF.

V gene TRBV7-2 combines with J gene TRBJ1-2; a weak D match, TRBD1 (6 bases). The CDR3 extends over 15 amino acids. V lost 1 base to trimming and J lost 8 bases, with 17 bases between them. Germline CDR1 is SGHTA and CDR2 is FQGNSA. CDR3 sequence reads: CASSLDYREDGGYTF. The CDR3 DNA is TGTGCCAGCAGCTTAGATTACAGGGAAGACGGCGGCTACACCTTC.

The genes are TRBV2 and TRBJ2-2; 10 nucleotides align to TRBD1. The V and J ends lost 5 bases and 4 bases, in that order; junction bases with no gene match: 4. The germline CDR1 and CDR2 sequences are SNHLY and FYNNEI. CDR3 length: 15 amino acids. CDR3 DNA: TGTGCCAGCAGTCCGGGACAGGGGCTCACCGGGGAGCTGTTTTTT. Protein: CASSPGQGLTGELFF.

This chain connects TRBV10-3 to TRBJ1-5, with D possibly TRBD1 on 6 matching bases. The CDR3 has 14 amino acids. CDR1 ENHRY and CDR2 SYGVKD come from the germline V gene. V was trimmed by 6 bases and J by 3 bases, leaving 12 bases between them. Here the CDR3 reads CAISPQGSNQPQHF. CDR3 coding DNA: TGTGCCATCAGCCCACAGGGATCCAATCAGCCCCAGCATTTT.

The chain recombines TRBV2 with TRBJ2-7; 7 nucleotides line up with TRBD1. Losses at the gene ends were 7 bases for V and 4 bases for J; bases not matched to a gene: 7. Looked up from germline, CDR1 is SNHLY and CDR2 is FYNNEI. This CDR3 has 13 residues. The CDR3 loop is CASTQTGSYEQYF. As DNA, the CDR3 is TGTGCCAGCACACAGACAGGGTCGTACGAGCAGTACTTC.

The chain combines TRBV6-5 with TRBJ1-5, with D uncertain. The length of the CDR3 is 15 residues. Germline-derived CDR1 and CDR2 are MNHEY and SVGAGI. V was shortened by 4 bases and J by 0 bases, with 10 bases between the two germline ends. CDR3 protein: CASSSRGVSNQPQHF. CDR3 coding DNA: TGTGCCAGCAGTTCACGCGGTGTTAGCAATCAGCCCCAGCATTTT.

The rearrangement joins TRBV27 to TRBJ2-3, with TRBD1 as a possible D gene (6 bases). Germline V lookup: CDR1 MNHEY, CDR2 SMNVEV (reference sequence). V was clipped by 8 bases and J by 6 bases, with 18 bases between them. The CDR3 contains 14 residues. The CDR3 is CASCIPGAPDTQYF. The DNA of the CDR3 is TGTGCCAGCTGCATTCCAGGGGCCCCGGATACGCAGTATTTT.

CDR3 coding DNA: TGTGCCAGCAGTTCAGGAGACAGGAGCTATGGCTACACCTTC. It specifies CASSSGDRSYGYTF. The rearrangement links TRBV28 to TRBJ1-2, with D perhaps TRBD1 (6 bases). Germline V CDR1 and CDR2: MDHEN, SYDVKM. The CDR3 has 14 amino acids. The V end was cut by 4 bases, the J end by 4 bases, with 13 bases between.